The 10 T cell receptor beta chains below all came from one sample that was sequenced in a study of identifying expanded T cells in peripheral blood. The data were produced by immunoSEQ multiplex PCR, yet TCRdb's version contains in-frame clones alone and is incomplete. The table lists about 130,000 clones, 75% to 90% of them singletons, with 8.4% in the top ten. The specimen was blood. The receptors shown here come from a person aged 18 to 75 in good health.

The chain employs TRBV5-1 and TRBJ2-5, with no clear D. V was cut by 2 bases and J by 0 bases, with 8 bases left in between. The length of the CDR3 is 14 residues. Per germline, CDR1 SGHRS and CDR2 YFSETQ. CDR3 bases: TGCGCCAGCAGCTTAATTCCGGACCAAGAGACCCAGTACTTC. It encodes CASSLIPDQETQYF.

The V gene is TRBV30, the J gene TRBJ2-5; 7 positions match TRBD2. In germline, CDR1 is GTSNPN, CDR2 SVGIG (reference sequence). The CDR3 is 14 residues long. V dropped 2 bases and J dropped 6; count of bases not matched to a gene: 9. The CDR3 spells CAWSRSSGEKTQYF. The CDR3 bases are TGTGCCTGGAGTAGATCTAGCGGCGAGAAGACCCAGTACTTC.

This clone was counted once. The V gene is TRBV29-1, the J gene TRBJ2-7; TRBD1 or TRBD2 may be the D gene (5 bases each). Germline V CDR1 and CDR2: SQVTM, ANQGSEA. This CDR3 comprises 12 residues. V shed 2 bases and J shed 5 bases, with 10 bases lying between them. The DNA for the CDR3 is TGCAGCGTTGAACGAGGGGCGAACGAGCAGTACTTC. Translation gives CSVERGANEQYF.

The rearrangement links TRBV7-9 to TRBJ1-4; D gene uncertain. Germline CDR1 reads SEHNR; CDR2 reads FQNEAQ (reference sequence). V was trimmed by 1 base and J by 3 bases, leaving 3 bases between them. CDR3 length equals 13 residues. This CDR3 reads CASSLVSNEKLFF. The CDR3, as DNA: TGTGCCAGCAGCTTAGTTTCTAATGAAAAACTGTTTTTT.

This clone is a singleton in its sample. The chain joins TRBV5-1 to TRBJ2-3; 7 nucleotides agree with TRBD1. Germline trimming cut 9 bases from V and 3 bases from J; bases unmatched to any gene: 10. CDR3 size: 14 residues. Germline loops: CDR1 SGHRS, CDR2 YFSETQ. DNA of the CDR3: TGCGCCACTTCAGGGGGACCAACAACAGATACGCAGTATTTT. Its translation: CATSGGPTTDTQYF.

The V and J genes are TRBV20-1 and TRBJ2-1, with D unclear. The CDR3 consists of 11 residues. V was shortened by 4 bases and J by 6 bases, with 7 bases between the two germline ends. The germline V gene has CDR1 DFQATT and CDR2 SNEGSKA (reference sequence). CDR3 loop: CSATQANEQFF. The CDR3, as DNA: TGCAGTGCTACCCAGGCCAATGAGCAGTTCTTC.

This chain uses TRBV11-2 with TRBJ2-7; D not resolved. CDR3 length: 12 amino acids. CDR1 SGHAT and CDR2 FQNNGV come from the germline V gene. The V end was cut by 1 base, the J end by 5 bases, with 6 bases between. The CDR3 spells CASSLVLNEQYF. In DNA form, the CDR3 reads TGTGCCAGCAGCTTAGTCCTAAACGAGCAGTACTTC.

This clone was picked up many times. The chain recombines TRBV10-3 with TRBJ2-7, with D unclear. Trimming left V 5 bases short and J 3 bases short, with 5 bases between. Germline CDR1 ENHRY, CDR2 SYGVKD. The CDR3 has 11 amino acids. The CDR3 sequence is CAISHNYEQYF. The DNA for the CDR3 is TGTGCCATCAGTCACAACTACGAGCAGTACTTC.

This chain uses TRBV2 with TRBJ2-3; D assignment may be TRBD1 or TRBD2 (6 bases each). Trimming took off 8 bases at V and 1 base at J, with 10 bases between the two ends. Per the germline V gene, CDR1 is SNHLY and CDR2 is FYNNEI. The CDR3 totals 13 residues. This CDR3 is CASWGAGTDTQYF. In DNA, the CDR3 is TGTGCCAGCTGGGGGGCGGGCACAGATACGCAGTATTTT.

J is TRBJ2-7 and V is TRBV27; 9 bases are shared with TRBD1. Trimming at V came to 6 bases and at J to 4 bases, leaving 4 bases not matched to a gene. The germline CDR1 and CDR2 sequences are MNHEY and SMNVEV (reference sequence). This CDR3 has 13 residues. As DNA, the CDR3 is TGTGCCAGCAGGTCGGGACAGGGATACGAGCAGTACTTC. Translating it yields CASRSGQGYEQYF.